This T cell receptor beta chain was observed in a study of T cell responses to AZD1222 COVID-19 vaccine. Study-wide context: Pooling covered second doses at about 4 or about 12 weeks. Overall study findings and caveats: Only a handful of AZD1222 recipients, several in all, had baseline seropositivity. Researchers took repertoire samples only after the peak T cell response had come.

The ends were cut back, 5 bases at V and 1 base at J, with 12 bases in the middle. The CDR3 is made up of 15 amino acids. Germline V lookup: CDR1 MNHEY, CDR2 SMNVEV (reference sequence). In the case of this clone: Its antigen is unknown.

The method was immunoSEQ multiplex PCR; TCRdb's version includes in-frame clones alone and lacks a portion of them. The sample includes 96,000 or so clones, 90% of them seen just once. The rearrangement uses TRBV27 and TRBJ2-4; D may match TRBD1 or TRBD2 (5 bases each). The receptor was isolated from an adult in good health. The material sequenced was peripheral blood, taken on day 0 of AZD1222 vaccination. This CDR3 is CASSPPWGAKNIQYF. DNA of the CDR3: TGTGCCAGCAGTCCACCCTGGGGGGCCAAAAACATTCAGTACTTC.